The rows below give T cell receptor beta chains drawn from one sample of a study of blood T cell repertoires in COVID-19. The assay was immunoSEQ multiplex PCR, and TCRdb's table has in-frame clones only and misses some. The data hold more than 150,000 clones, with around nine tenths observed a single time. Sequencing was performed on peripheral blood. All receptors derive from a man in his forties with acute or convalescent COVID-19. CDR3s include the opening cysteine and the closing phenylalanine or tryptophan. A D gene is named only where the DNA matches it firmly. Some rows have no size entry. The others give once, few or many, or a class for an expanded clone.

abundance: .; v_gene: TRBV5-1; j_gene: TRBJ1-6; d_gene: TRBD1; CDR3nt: TGCGCCAGTACGGACAGGGATAATTCACCCCTCCACTTT; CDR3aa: CASTDRDNSPLHF
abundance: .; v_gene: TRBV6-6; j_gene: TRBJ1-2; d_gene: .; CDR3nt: TGTGCCAGCAGTTACCGATCACAGGGTAACTATGGCTACACCTTC; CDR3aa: CASSYRSQGNYGYTF
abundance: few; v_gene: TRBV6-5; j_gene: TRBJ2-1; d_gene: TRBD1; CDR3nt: TGTGCCACGACGGGGACAGCCTACAATGAGCAGTTCTTC; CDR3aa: CATTGTAYNEQFF
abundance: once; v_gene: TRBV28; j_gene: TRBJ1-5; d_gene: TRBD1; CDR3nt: TGTGCCAGCAGTTTATCCCGGGACAGACATCAGCCCCAGCATTTT; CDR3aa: CASSLSRDRHQPQHF
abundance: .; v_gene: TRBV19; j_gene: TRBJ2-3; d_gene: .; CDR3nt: TGTGCCAGTACGATCAGGAGGGGCGCAGATACGCAGTATTTT; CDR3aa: CASTIRRGADTQYF
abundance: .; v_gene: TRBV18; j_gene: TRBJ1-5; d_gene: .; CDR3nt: TGTGCCAGCTCACCGGAGATAGATCAGCCCCAGCATTTT; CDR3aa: CASSPEIDQPQHF
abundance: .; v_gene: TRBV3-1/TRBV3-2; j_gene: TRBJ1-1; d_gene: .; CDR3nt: TGTGCCAGCAGCCGGCTCGATACTGAAGCTTTCTTT; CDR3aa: CASSRLDTEAFF
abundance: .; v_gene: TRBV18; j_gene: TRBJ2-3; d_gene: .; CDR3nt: TGTGCCAGCTCACCCTCGGTTAGCACAGATACGCAGTATTTT; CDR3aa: CASSPSVSTDTQYF
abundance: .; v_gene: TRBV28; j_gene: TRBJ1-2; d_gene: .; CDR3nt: TGTGCCCACATCCAGGATTCCTATGGCTACACCTTC; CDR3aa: CAHIQDSYGYTF
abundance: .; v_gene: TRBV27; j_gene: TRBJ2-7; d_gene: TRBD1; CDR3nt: TGTGCCAGCAGTTTACGATTTCCGACGACAGGGAACCACGAGCAGTACTTC; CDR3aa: CASSLRFPTTGNHEQYF
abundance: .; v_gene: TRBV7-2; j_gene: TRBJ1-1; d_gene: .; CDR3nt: TGTGCCAGCAGATACAGGCCCCAAGCAATGAACACTGAAGCTTTCTTT; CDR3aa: CASRYRPQAMNTEAFF
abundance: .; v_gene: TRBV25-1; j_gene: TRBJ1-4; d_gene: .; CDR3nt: TGTGCCAGCACCCCCCGGGGGGGCATTCATGAAAAACTGTTTTTT; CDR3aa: CASTPRGGIHEKLFF
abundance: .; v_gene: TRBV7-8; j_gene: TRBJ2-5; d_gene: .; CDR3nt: TGTGCCAGCAGCGCCCTTACCCCGACAAGTCACCAAGAGACCCAGTACTTC; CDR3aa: CASSALTPTSHQETQYF
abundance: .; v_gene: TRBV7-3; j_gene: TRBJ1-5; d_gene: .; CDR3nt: TGTGCCAGCAGCCTTGGATATTGCGGACTCAATTATTTT; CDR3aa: CASSLGYCGLNYF
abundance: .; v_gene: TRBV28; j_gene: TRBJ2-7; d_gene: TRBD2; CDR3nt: TGTGCCAGCAGTTCAAGAGTAGCGGGGGGATACGAGCAGTACTTC; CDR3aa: CASSSRVAGGYEQYF
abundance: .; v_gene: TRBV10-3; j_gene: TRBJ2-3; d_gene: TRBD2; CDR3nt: TGTGCCACCCAATTTCTAGCGGACCAGGCAGATACGCAGTATTTT; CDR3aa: CATQFLADQADTQYF